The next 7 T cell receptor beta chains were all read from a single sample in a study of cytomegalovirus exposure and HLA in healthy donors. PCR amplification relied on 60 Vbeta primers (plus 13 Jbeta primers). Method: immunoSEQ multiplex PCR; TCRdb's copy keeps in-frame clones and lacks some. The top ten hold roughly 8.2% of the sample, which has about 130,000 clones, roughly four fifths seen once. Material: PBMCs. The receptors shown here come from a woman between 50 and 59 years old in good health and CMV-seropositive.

The CDR3 DNA reads TGTGCCAGCACAGGCGGACAGGGGGGAAACACCATATATTTT. It encodes CASTGGQGGNTIYF. This chain connects TRBV6-5 to TRBJ1-3; 9 positions agree with TRBD1. This CDR3 has 14 amino acids. Germline CDR1 MNHEY, CDR2 SVGAGI. Trimming took 7 bases from V and 4 from J; bases not matched to a gene: 5.

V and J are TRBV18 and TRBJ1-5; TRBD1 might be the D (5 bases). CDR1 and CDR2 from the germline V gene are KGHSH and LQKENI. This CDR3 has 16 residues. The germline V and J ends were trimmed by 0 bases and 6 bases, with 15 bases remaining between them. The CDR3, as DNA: TGTGCCAGCTCACCACCGTCAGGGCAGGGTCGTCAGCCCCAGCATTTT. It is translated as CASSPPSGQGRQPQHF.

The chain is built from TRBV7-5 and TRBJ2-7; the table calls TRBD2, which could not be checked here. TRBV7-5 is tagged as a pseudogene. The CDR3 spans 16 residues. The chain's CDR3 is CARSLARRTPAYEQYF. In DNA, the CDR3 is TGTGCCAGAAGCTTAGCGCGGAGGACCCCGGCCTACGAGCAGTACTTC.

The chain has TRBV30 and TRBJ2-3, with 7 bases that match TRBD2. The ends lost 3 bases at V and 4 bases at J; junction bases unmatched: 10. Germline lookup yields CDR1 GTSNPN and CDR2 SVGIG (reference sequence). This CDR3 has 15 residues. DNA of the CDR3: TGTGCCTGGAGGAAGGGTCAAGCGGGACCAGATACGCAGTATTTT. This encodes CAWRKGQAGPDTQYF.

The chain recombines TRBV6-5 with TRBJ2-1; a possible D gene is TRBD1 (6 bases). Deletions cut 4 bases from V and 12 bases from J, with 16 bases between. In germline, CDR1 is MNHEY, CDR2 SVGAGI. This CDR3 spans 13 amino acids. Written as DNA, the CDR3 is TGTGCCAGCAGTTCCGATGCAGGGGAAGGGCAGTTCTTC. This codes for CASSSDAGEGQFF.

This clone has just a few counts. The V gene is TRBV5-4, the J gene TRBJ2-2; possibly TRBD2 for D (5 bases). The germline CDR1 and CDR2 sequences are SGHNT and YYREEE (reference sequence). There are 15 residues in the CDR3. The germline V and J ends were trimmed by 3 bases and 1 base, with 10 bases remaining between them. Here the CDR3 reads CASSSEVGNTGELFF. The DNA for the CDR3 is TGTGCCAGCAGCTCGGAGGTGGGGAACACCGGGGAGCTGTTTTTT.

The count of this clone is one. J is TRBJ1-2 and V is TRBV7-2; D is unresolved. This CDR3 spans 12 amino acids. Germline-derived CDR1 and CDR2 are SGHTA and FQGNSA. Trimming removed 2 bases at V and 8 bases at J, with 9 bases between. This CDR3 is CASSLREGGYTF. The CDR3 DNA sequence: TGTGCCAGCAGCTTAAGGGAGGGAGGCTACACCTTC.